A selection of T cell receptor beta chains follows, all from one sample in a study of Graves' ophthalmopathy and Graves' hyperthyroidism. TCRdb redid the calling of the multiplex PCR reads with MiXCR, one entry per CDR3 protein. Altogether hundreds of thousands of distinct CDR3 sequences are present, about 20% being singletons, with the ten largest covering more than 5.5%. Sequenced input: peripheral blood. The source is a woman younger than 35 with stable Graves' hyperthyroidism. Some clones in this sample may be carry-over from other donors' samples. CDR3s include the opening cysteine and the closing phenylalanine or tryptophan. The D gene is left open where the match is weak. Size tells how often a clone was seen (once, few, many) or the class of an expanded clone, and some rows leave it out.

>TRBJ1-3|.|TRBV6-1|.
CASSPDRQSGNTIYF
TGTGCCAGCAGTCCTGACAGACAATCTGGAAACACCATATATTTT
>TRBJ1-5|many|TRBV10-3|TRBD1
CAIRGTGDNQPQHF
TGTGCCATCAGGGGGACAGGGGACAATCAGCCCCAGCATTTT
>TRBJ2-7|many|TRBV11-2|TRBD2
CASGGTTVTYEQYF
TGTGCCAGCGGCGGGACTACAGTCACCTACGAGCAGTACTTC
>TRBJ1-1|.|TRBV2|TRBD1
CASRGQGRMNTEAFF
TGTGCCAGCAGAGGACAGGGACGCATGAACACTGAAGCTTTCTTT
>TRBJ2-7|.|TRBV4-2|TRBD2
CASSQDSSGGRYEQYF
TGTGCCAGCAGCCAAGATAGCAGCGGGGGGCGTTACGAGCAGTACTTC
>TRBJ2-2|many|TRBV6-1|.
CASSRRKSTGELFF
TGTGCCAGCAGCCGGAGGAAGTCCACCGGGGAGCTGTTTTTT
>TRBJ1-1|many|TRBV20-1|.
CSARDRLMNTEAFF
TGCAGTGCTAGAGACCGACTGATGAACACTGAAGCTTTCTTT
>TRBJ1-3|.|TRBV11-1|.
CASSSPIRVGSGNTIYF
TGTGCCAGCAGCTCGCCCATCAGAGTGGGCTCTGGAAACACCATATATTTT
>TRBJ2-7|.|TRBV6-2/TRBV6-3|TRBD1
CASSSQGVSYEQYF
TGTGCCAGCAGTTCACAGGGGGTTTCGTACGAGCAGTACTTC
>TRBJ2-7|many|TRBV12-3/TRBV12-4|TRBD1
CASSLASGQGAEEQYF
TGTGCCAGCAGTTTAGCGTCAGGACAGGGGGCTGAAGAGCAGTACTTC
>TRBJ1-2|.|TRBV12-3/TRBV12-4|TRBD1
CASSLPGGVYGYTF
TGTGCCAGCAGTTTACCAGGGGGCGTCTATGGCTACACCTTC
>TRBJ1-1|few|TRBV30|.
CAWSVGGWGTEAFF
TGTGCCTGGAGTGTTGGGGGCTGGGGCACTGAAGCTTTCTTT
>TRBJ2-4|many|TRBV28|.
CASSSPGRGPAKNIQYF
TGTGCCAGCAGTTCCCCGGGGAGGGGGCCAGCCAAAAACATTCAGTACTTC
>TRBJ2-2|once|TRBV10-3|TRBD1
CAISGTGSQTGELFF
TGTGCCATCAGTGGGACAGGGTCGCAAACCGGGGAGCTGTTTTTT
>TRBJ1-5|many|TRBV20-1|.
CSARERWVNQPQHF
TGCAGTGCTAGAGAGCGTTGGGTCAATCAGCCCCAGCATTTT
>TRBJ2-7|many|TRBV10-3|.
CAISDTTRLLYF
TGTGCCATCAGTGATACGACCCGGCTGTTGTACTTC
>TRBJ1-2|many|TRBV7-9|.
CASSTSGGANGYTF
TGTGCCAGCAGCACCAGTGGGGGGGCGAATGGCTACACCTTC
>TRBJ2-2|.|TRBV12-3/TRBV12-4|.
CASSLLVGDLAHTGELFF
TGTGCCAGCAGCCTCCTTGTGGGGGATCTAGCGCACACCGGGGAGCTGTTTTTT
>TRBJ2-7|.|TRBV12-3/TRBV12-4|TRBD1
CASSHPGQGDYEQYF
TGTGCCAGCAGTCACCCGGGACAGGGAGACTACGAGCAGTACTTC
>TRBJ2-2|.|TRBV6-2/TRBV6-3|.
CASRNKNTGELFF
TGTGCCAGCAGAAACAAGAACACCGGGGAGCTGTTTTTT
>TRBJ1-1|many|TRBV6-1|TRBD1
CASSEAPGGFSEAFF
TGTGCCAGCAGTGAAGCGCCAGGGGGGTTTTCTGAAGCTTTCTTT
>TRBJ1-3|.|TRBV24-1|.
CATSEPGRISGNTIYF
TGTGCCACCAGTGAGCCGGGACGGATCTCTGGAAACACCATATATTTT
>TRBJ1-2|.|TRBV20-1|.
CSAGNTDYGYTF
TGCAGTGCTGGTAACACGGACTATGGCTACACCTTC
>TRBJ2-2|many|TRBV12-3/TRBV12-4|.
CASIPDLNTGELFF
TGTGCCAGCATCCCAGACCTGAACACCGGGGAGCTGTTTTTT
>TRBJ2-7|few|TRBV4-1|.
CASGQEGVQTYEQYF
TGCGCCAGCGGCCAAGAGGGTGTCCAAACCTACGAGCAGTACTTC
>TRBJ2-2|few|TRBV12-3/TRBV12-4|TRBD1
CATGQGVTGELFF
TGTGCCACCGGACAGGGGGTTACCGGGGAGCTGTTTTTT
>TRBJ1-6|.|TRBV28|TRBD1
CASSLRVTGRVYNSPLHF
TGTGCCAGCAGTTTAAGGGTGACAGGGAGGGTATATAATTCACCCCTCCACTTT
>TRBJ2-7|few|TRBV5-1|.
CASSLGGGGSGHEQYF
TGCGCCAGCAGCTTGGGGGGCGGCGGGTCGGGGCACGAGCAGTACTTC
>TRBJ1-1|.|TRBV10-3|.
CAIMGDMNTEAFF
TGTGCCATCATGGGTGACATGAACACTGAAGCTTTCTTT
>TRBJ1-6|many|TRBV11-2|TRBD1
CASSSPRQGGDSPLHF
TGTGCCAGCAGCTCCCCACGACAGGGTGGGGATTCACCCCTCCACTTT
>TRBJ1-2|many|TRBV10-1|TRBD1
CASSETGGMDGYTF
TGCGCCAGCAGTGAGACAGGGGGAATGGATGGCTACACCTTC
>TRBJ2-6|many|TRBV11-2|.
CASSPTRAGANVLTF
TGTGCCAGCAGCCCAACCAGGGCCGGGGCCAACGTCCTGACTTTC
>TRBJ1-2|many|TRBV6-1|.
CASKSDVGYTF
TGTGCCAGCAAGTCGGACGTGGGCTACACCTTC
>TRBJ1-1|.|TRBV5-1|.
CASREGVNTEAFF
TGCGCCAGCAGAGAGGGTGTGAACACTGAAGCTTTCTTT
>TRBJ2-7|few|TRBV11-2|.
CATGPRAYEQYF
TGTGCCACCGGGCCGAGGGCCTACGAGCAGTACTTC
>TRBJ1-2|many|TRBV6-1|TRBD1
CASRLTGLPTF
TGTGCCAGCAGATTGACAGGGCTTCCCACCTTC
>TRBJ2-5|many|TRBV7-9|.
CASTQGSAFEETQYF
TGTGCCAGTACCCAAGGGAGCGCGTTTGAAGAGACCCAGTACTTC
>TRBJ2-7|many|TRBV10-3|TRBD2
CAISEPGLAGSYEQYF
TGTGCCATCAGTGAGCCGGGACTAGCGGGCTCCTACGAGCAGTACTTC
>TRBJ2-7|many|TRBV2|.
CASRNTPGSYEQYF
TGTGCCAGCAGGAATACACCGGGGAGCTACGAGCAGTACTTC
>TRBJ1-6|few|TRBV7-9|.
CASSSIYLTEFYNSPLHF
TGTGCCAGCAGCTCTATCTACTTGACAGAATTCTATAATTCACCCCTCCACTTT
>TRBJ2-5|.|TRBV9|TRBD2
CASSVGLAGKLQETQYF
TGTGCCAGCAGCGTAGGGCTAGCGGGGAAGCTTCAAGAGACCCAGTACTTC
>TRBJ1-1|many|TRBV6-1|TRBD1
CASREDRESTEAFF
TGTGCCAGCAGGGAGGACAGGGAGAGCACTGAAGCTTTCTTT
>TRBJ1-2|many|TRBV6-1|.
CASSEGQVGSAGYTF
TGTGCCAGCAGTGAAGGACAGGTGGGCTCTGCTGGCTACACCTTC
>TRBJ2-2|.|TRBV12-3/TRBV12-4|.
CASTNPRDIKITGELFF
TGTGCCAGCACTAACCCAAGGGACATAAAAATAACCGGGGAGCTGTTTTTT
>TRBJ2-7|many|TRBV12-3/TRBV12-4|.
CASSFLLGGPYEQYF
TGTGCCAGCAGTTTCCTGCTTGGGGGACCATACGAGCAGTACTTC
>TRBJ2-7|.|TRBV6-4|TRBD1
CASSDLGQGVSYEQYF
TGTGCCAGCAGTGACCTCGGGCAGGGGGTATCCTACGAGCAGTACTTC
>TRBJ2-6|few|TRBV15|TRBD1
CATSRTGVTSGANVLTF
TGTGCCACCAGCAGGACAGGGGTTACCTCTGGGGCCAACGTCCTGACTTTC
>TRBJ1-1|few|TRBV4-1|.
CASSQEGGLRGEAFF
TGCGCCAGCAGCCAAGAGGGGGGGCTGAGGGGTGAAGCTTTCTTT
>TRBJ1-1|many|TRBV20-1|.
CSARDDRKQLNTEAFF
TGCAGTGCTAGAGATGATAGAAAACAGTTGAACACTGAAGCTTTCTTT
>TRBJ1-3|many|TRBV10-1|.
CASGSGSGNTIYF
TGCGCCAGCGGATCGGGCTCTGGAAACACCATATATTTT
>TRBJ1-6|many|TRBV10-1|.
CASSESNKGLRF
TGCGCCAGCAGTGAGTCGAACAAGGGTCTTCGCTTT
>TRBJ1-5|few|TRBV19|.
CASSTWGGRPFSNQPQHF
TGTGCCAGTAGTACCTGGGGGGGCCGGCCCTTCAGCAATCAGCCCCAGCATTTT
>TRBJ1-6|.|TRBV30|TRBD1
CAWRDRGSSPLHF
TGTGCCTGGAGGGACAGGGGCAGTTCACCCCTCCACTTT
>TRBJ2-5|many|TRBV12-3/TRBV12-4|TRBD1
CASSSTGTEETQYF
TGTGCCAGCAGTTCCACCGGGACAGAAGAGACCCAGTACTTC
>TRBJ2-7|many|TRBV5-1|TRBD1
CASSTWTGTAYEQYF
TGCGCCAGCAGCACATGGACAGGAACTGCCTACGAGCAGTACTTC
>TRBJ1-2|many|TRBV19|TRBD1
CASSMGRTGPTAGYTF
TGTGCCAGTAGTATGGGAAGGACAGGTCCCACCGCTGGCTACACCTTC
>TRBJ1-1|few|TRBV3-1|.
CASSERQDPGWAFF
TGTGCCAGCTCAGAGAGACAGGACCCTGGCTGGGCTTTCTTT
>TRBJ2-7|.|TRBV13|.
CASSLGSGPSYEQYF
TGTGCCAGCAGCTTAGGGTCAGGGCCCTCCTACGAGCAGTACTTC